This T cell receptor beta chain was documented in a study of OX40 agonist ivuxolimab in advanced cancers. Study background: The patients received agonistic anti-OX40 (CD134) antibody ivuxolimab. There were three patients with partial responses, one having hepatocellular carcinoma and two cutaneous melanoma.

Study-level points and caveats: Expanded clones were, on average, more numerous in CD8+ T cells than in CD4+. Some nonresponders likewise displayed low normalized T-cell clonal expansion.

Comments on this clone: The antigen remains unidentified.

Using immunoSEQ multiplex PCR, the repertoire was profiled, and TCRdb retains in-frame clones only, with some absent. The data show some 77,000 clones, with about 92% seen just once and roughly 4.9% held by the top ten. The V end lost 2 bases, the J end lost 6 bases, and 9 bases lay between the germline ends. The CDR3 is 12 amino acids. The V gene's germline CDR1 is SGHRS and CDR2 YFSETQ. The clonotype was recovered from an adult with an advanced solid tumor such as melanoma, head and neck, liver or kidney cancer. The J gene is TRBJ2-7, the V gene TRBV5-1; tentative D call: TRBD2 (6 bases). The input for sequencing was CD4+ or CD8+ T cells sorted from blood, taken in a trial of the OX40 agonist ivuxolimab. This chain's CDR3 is CASSFGGFEQYF. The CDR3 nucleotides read TGCGCCAGCAGCTTTGGAGGGTTCGAGCAGTACTTC.